The clone carrying this T cell receptor (beta chain) has just one count. This record comes from a study of blood T cell repertoires in COVID-19. Study information: The study drew acute and convalescent COVID-19 samples from the United States, Italy and Spain. In each case, the material was cDNA or gDNA derived from T cells, B-cell-depleted T cells, or PBMCs.

The assay was immunoSEQ multiplex PCR, and TCRdb's table has in-frame clones only and misses some. Of about 240,000 clones listed, about 83% were seen once; the top ten hold under 5%. The CDR3 has 14 amino acids. The germline CDR1 and CDR2 sequences are SGHDT and YYEEEE. V was cut by 0 bases and J by 6 bases, with 13 bases left in between. This TCR came from a man in his fifties with acute or convalescent COVID-19. The chain combines TRBV5-6 with TRBJ2-7, with D maybe TRBD1 (5 bases). Source material: peripheral blood. The CDR3 nucleotides are TGTGCCAGCAGCTTGGGGCAGGGCCTGCGCGAGCAGTACTTC. Its protein product is CASSLGQGLREQYF.